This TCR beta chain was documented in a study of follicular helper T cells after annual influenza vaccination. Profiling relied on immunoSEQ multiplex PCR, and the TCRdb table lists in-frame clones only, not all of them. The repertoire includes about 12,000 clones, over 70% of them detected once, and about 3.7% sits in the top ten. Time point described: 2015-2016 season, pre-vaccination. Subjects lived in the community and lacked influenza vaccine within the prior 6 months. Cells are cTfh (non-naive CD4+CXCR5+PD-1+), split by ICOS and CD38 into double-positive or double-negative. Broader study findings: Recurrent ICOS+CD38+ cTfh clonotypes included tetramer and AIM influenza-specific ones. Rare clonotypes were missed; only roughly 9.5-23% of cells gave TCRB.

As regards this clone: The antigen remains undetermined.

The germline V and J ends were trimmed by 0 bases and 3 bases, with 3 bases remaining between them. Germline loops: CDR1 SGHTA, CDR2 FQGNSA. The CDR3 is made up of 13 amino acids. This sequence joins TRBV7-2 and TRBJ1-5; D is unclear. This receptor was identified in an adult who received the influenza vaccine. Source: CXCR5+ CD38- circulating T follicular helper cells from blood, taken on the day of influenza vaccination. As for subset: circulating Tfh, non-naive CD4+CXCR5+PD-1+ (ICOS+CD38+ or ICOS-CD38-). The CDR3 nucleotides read TGTGCCAGCAGCTTAGCGAACAATCAGCCCCAGCATTTT. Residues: CASSLANNQPQHF.